The T cell receptor (beta chain) under discussion was sequenced for a study of cytomegalovirus exposure and HLA in healthy donors. Study findings and constraints: One variant, a missense change in DCLRE1C, was linked in a later analysis to TCR beta V- and J-gene trimming. Reportedly, cytomegalovirus status was diagnosed with high sensitivity and specificity. The study listed approximately 160 cytomegalovirus-associated TCR beta chains. Sequencing depth across donors, presence/absence analyses assumed, was roughly uniform.

60 Vbeta and 13 Jbeta primers were used in PCR. Clones were sequenced by immunoSEQ multiplex PCR, and TCRdb holds only the in-frame ones, with some missing. The sample has 160,000 or so clones, less than 90% seen once. Between the trimmed V and J ends, which lost 2 bases and 5 bases, there was a span of 4 bases. Looked up from germline, CDR1 is MNHNY and CDR2 is SVGAGI (reference sequence). This CDR3 is 11 amino acids long. Concerning this clone itself: The target antigen is unknown.

The rearrangement joins TRBV6-6 to TRBJ2-7; D gene unclear. The source material was PBMCs. The TCR comes from a male donor in good health and CMV-seropositive. The CDR3, as DNA: TGTGCCAGCAGTTACAGCCACGAGCAGTACTTC. It yields the protein CASSYSHEQYF.